The clone carrying this TCR beta chain was seen at least ten times. The germline CDR1 and CDR2 sequences are LNHDA and SQIVND (reference sequence). The V segment lost 5 bases and the J segment 10 bases; nucleotides outside the gene matches: 7. The CDR3 contains 14 residues. The data are from a study of T cell repertoires in cytomegalovirus infection. Using its own MiXCR run on the reads, TCRdb lists one record per CDR3 protein. The sample includes 100,000 to 150,000 distinct CDR3 sequences, 7.5% to 9% seen only once; the top ten take 10%. Sequences were obtained from PBMCs. This receptor was obtained from a human donor in good health (CMV status not recorded). Some clones in this sample may be carry-over from other donors' samples. The chain uses TRBV19 and TRBJ1-6, with 8 bases fitting TRBD1. CDR3: CASSEQGEGSPLHF. CDR3 nucleotide sequence: TGTGCCAGTAGTGAACAGGGGGAAGGGTCACCCCTCCACTTT.